This T cell receptor beta chain was retrieved from a study of control samples from healthy donors and cancer patients. The assay was immunoSEQ multiplex PCR, and TCRdb's table has in-frame clones only and misses some. Altogether approximately 170,000 clones are present, 90% to 95% being singletons, with the ten largest covering 0.68%. V shed 6 bases, J shed 1 base, and the junction held 8 bases outside the gene matches. The CDR3 sequence is 15 residues long. The V gene's germline CDR1 is SNHLY and CDR2 FYNNEI. The source of this sequence is a woman aged 25 to 45 in good health. The chain joins TRBV2 to TRBJ2-7; 8 bases match TRBD2. The specimen was blood. CDR3 residues: CASSASSGSSYEQYF. In nucleotides, the CDR3 is TGTGCCAGCAGCGCGTCTAGCGGGTCTTCCTACGAGCAGTACTTC.